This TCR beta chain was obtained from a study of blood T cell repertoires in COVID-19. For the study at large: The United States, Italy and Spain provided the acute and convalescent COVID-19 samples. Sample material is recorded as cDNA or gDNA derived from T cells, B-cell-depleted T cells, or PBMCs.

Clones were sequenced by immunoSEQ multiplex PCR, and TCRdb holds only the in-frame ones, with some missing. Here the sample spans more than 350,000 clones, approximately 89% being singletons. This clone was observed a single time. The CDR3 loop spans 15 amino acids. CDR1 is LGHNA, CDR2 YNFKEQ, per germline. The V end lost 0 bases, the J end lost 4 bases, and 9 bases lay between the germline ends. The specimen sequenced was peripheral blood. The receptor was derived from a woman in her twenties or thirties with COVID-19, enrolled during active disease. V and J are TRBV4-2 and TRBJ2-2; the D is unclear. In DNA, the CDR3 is TGTGCCAGCAGCCAAGACGATCTGAGCACCGGGGAGCTGTTTTTT. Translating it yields CASSQDDLSTGELFF.